The 31 T cell receptor beta chains reported below all come from one sample, sequenced in a study of blood T cell repertoires in COVID-19. Profiling relied on immunoSEQ multiplex PCR, and the TCRdb table lists in-frame clones only, not all of them. The sample lists roughly 100,000 clones, more than 75% occurring once. The sample comprised peripheral blood. The receptors shown here come from a human donor in a cohort sampled during active COVID-19.

V gene TRBV6-2 or TRBV6-3 combines with J gene TRBJ2-5, with a possible D match to TRBD2 (6 bases). Germline-derived CDR1 and CDR2 are MNHEY and SVGEGT. The CDR3 has 15 amino acids. V was pared by 4 bases and J by 5 bases, with 17 bases between. Written as DNA, the CDR3 is TGTGCCAGCAGTTGGAGGGCCAACCGAGGGGAGACCCAGTACTTC. It specifies CASSWRANRGETQYF.

This chain joins TRBV10-2 and TRBJ2-1, with a tentative D call TRBD2 (6 bases). The CDR3 length is 15 residues. Trimming removed 0 bases from V and 0 bases from J, with 6 bases in between. Germline values: CDR1 WSHSY, CDR2 SAAADI. The CDR3 bases are TGCGCCAGCAGTGAGTCGGGACTCTCCTACAATGAGCAGTTCTTC. Translation: CASSESGLSYNEQFF.

In this sample, this clone turned up a few times. This chain connects TRBV3-1 (or the pseudogene TRBV3-2) to TRBJ1-1; the D gene is possibly TRBD1 (5 bases). CDR3 length: 13 amino acids. The germline V gene has CDR1 LGHDT and CDR2 YNNKEL (reference sequence). V lost 3 bases and J lost 11, with 16 bases in between. The CDR3 loop is CASSQGGRSRAFF. The CDR3 DNA follows: TGTGCCAGCAGCCAGGGGGGAAGGTCGAGGGCTTTCTTT.

The chain employs TRBV27 and TRBJ2-5; TRBD1 matches at 8 bases. With V trimmed by 3 bases and J by 1 base, 4 bases remained unmatched. Germline V gene sequence: CDR1 MNHEY, CDR2 SMNVEV (reference sequence). The CDR3 is made up of 15 amino acids. CDR3 in amino acids: CASSFQGASQETQYF. CDR3 DNA sequence: TGTGCCAGCAGTTTTCAGGGGGCCTCCCAAGAGACCCAGTACTTC.

This clone was recorded a few times. The chain couples TRBV10-3 to TRBJ1-5, with D unclear. CDR3 length: 16 amino acids. Trimming took 3 bases from V and 6 from J, leaving 18 bases between them. In germline, CDR1 is ENHRY, CDR2 SYGVKD. CDR3 region: CAISDRRAGYGQPQHF. CDR3 DNA sequence: TGTGCCATCAGTGACAGACGGGCGGGGTACGGTCAGCCCCAGCATTTT.

In its sample, this clone was seen a few times. The genes are TRBV10-2 and TRBJ1-1; 8 bases are shared with TRBD1. CDR1 and CDR2 from the germline V gene are WSHSY and SAAADI. Unmatched junction bases numbered 3, after V lost 6 bases and J lost 3 bases. The CDR3 has 13 amino acids. The CDR3 here is CASRRDRYTEAFF. The DNA of the CDR3 is TGCGCCAGCAGAAGGGACAGGTACACTGAAGCTTTCTTT.

A single count supports this clone. The chain is built from TRBV7-2 and TRBJ1-5; TRBD1 might be the D (5 bases). V lost 6 bases and J 5 bases, leaving 14 bases between the germline ends. Germline CDR1 reads SGHTA; CDR2 reads FQGNSA. This CDR3 has 14 residues. Written as DNA, the CDR3 is TGTGCCAGCAGGCTCGGGACTCCGCATCAGCCCCAGCATTTT. Translation: CASRLGTPHQPQHF.

This clone was observed a handful of times. The rearrangement links TRBV25-1 to TRBJ1-5; 7 bases match TRBD1. From germline, CDR1 is MGHDK and CDR2 SYGVNS. Trimming removed 4 bases from V and 5 bases from J; junction bases left unmatched: 5. This CDR3 has 14 amino acids. The CDR3 region has the DNA TGTGCCAGCAGTGGAAGGGACAGTTATCAGCCCCAGCATTTT. Its protein is CASSGRDSYQPQHF. Full variable domain (missing parts from reference TRBV25-1 and TRBJ1-5): EADIYQTPRYLVIGTGKKITLECSQTMGHDKMYWYQQDPGMELHLIHYSYGVNSTEKGDLSSESTVSRIRTEHFPLTLESARPSHTSQYLCASSGRDSYQPQHFGDGTRLSIL.

V is TRBV27 and J is TRBJ2-6, with TRBD2 identical over 12 bases. The CDR3 length is 19 residues. Looked up from germline, CDR1 is MNHEY and CDR2 is SMNVEV (reference sequence). V lost 4 bases to trimming and J lost 0 bases; unmatched junction nucleotides: 7. CDR3 region: CASSSRGTSGFSGANVLTF. CDR3 in DNA: TGTGCCAGCAGTTCCCGCGGGACTAGCGGGTTCTCTGGGGCCAACGTCCTGACTTTC. Supplemented by reference TRBV27 and TRBJ2-6, the full variable domain reads EAQVTQNPRYLITVTGKKLTVTCSQNMNHEYMSWYRQDPGLGLRQIYYSMNVEVTDKGDVPEGYKVSRKEKRNFPLILESPSPNQTSLYFCASSSRGTSGFSGANVLTFGAGSRLTVL.

This chain uses TRBV7-9 with TRBJ1-1, with a tentative D call TRBD1 (5 bases). V lost 4 bases, J lost 1 base, and 13 bases lay in between. The CDR3 runs 15 residues. In germline, CDR1 is SEHNR, CDR2 FQNEAQ (reference sequence). The CDR3 loop reads CASSWGGRENTEAFF. As DNA, the CDR3 is TGTGCCAGCAGCTGGGGGGGACGGGAGAACACTGAAGCTTTCTTT.

CDR3 in amino acids: CASSSPGTGVGTEAFF. The CDR3 DNA is TGTGCCAGCAGTTCGCCCGGGACAGGGGTGGGAACTGAAGCTTTCTTT. The chain uses TRBV6-5 and TRBJ1-1, with 10 bases aligning to TRBD1. Germline V gives CDR1 MNHEY, CDR2 SVGAGI. This CDR3 is 16 amino acids long. Losses at the gene ends were 4 bases for V and 5 bases for J; bases not matched to a gene: 10.

V gene TRBV11-3 combines with J gene TRBJ1-1; D is perhaps TRBD1 (5 bases). The germline CDR1 and CDR2 sequences are SGHNT and YENEEA. The CDR3 is 13 amino acids. Between the trimmed V and J ends, which lost 6 bases and 1 base, there was a span of 9 bases. The chain's CDR3 is CASRAGRNTEAFF. CDR3 nucleotide sequence: TGTGCCAGCAGGGCAGGGCGGAACACTGAAGCTTTCTTT.

In this sample, this clone turned up once. The rearrangement uses TRBV3-1 (or the pseudogene TRBV3-2) and TRBJ2-2; D not resolved. Trimming took off 1 base at V and 0 bases at J, with 3 bases between the two ends. Germline values: CDR1 LGHDT, CDR2 YNNKEL (reference sequence). The CDR3 has 14 residues. The CDR3 sequence is CASSQGPNTGELFF. Written as DNA, the CDR3 is TGTGCCAGCAGCCAAGGGCCGAACACCGGGGAGCTGTTTTTT.

The chain is built from TRBV10-2 and TRBJ2-3; TRBD2 matches at 15 bases. The germline gives CDR1 WSHSY, CDR2 SAAADI. Unmatched junction bases numbered 5, after V lost 8 bases and J lost 2 bases. The CDR3 totals 16 residues. The chain's CDR3 is CASGRTSGGDTDTQYF. The CDR3 DNA reads TGCGCCAGCGGCCGGACTAGCGGGGGGGACACAGATACGCAGTATTTT.

Only a few counts were recorded for this clone. This chain uses TRBV28 with TRBJ1-2; 9 positions agree with TRBD1. CDR3 length: 15 residues. CDR1 and CDR2 from the germline V gene are MDHEN and SYDVKM. The V and J ends lost 4 bases and 4 bases, in that order; junction bases with no gene match: 7. The CDR3 DNA reads TGTGCCAGCAGTTCCTCGGGACAGGGAAGCTATGGCTACACCTTC. Translation gives CASSSSGQGSYGYTF.

The genes are TRBV5-4 and TRBJ1-1, with 9 bases lining up with TRBD1. The V and J ends lost 0 bases and 6 bases, in that order; junction bases with no gene match: 0. This CDR3 comprises 13 residues. The germline V gene has CDR1 SGHNT and CDR2 YYREEE (reference sequence). The CDR3 region is CASSLGDRAEAFF. CDR3 nucleotides: TGTGCCAGCAGCTTGGGGGACAGGGCTGAAGCTTTCTTT.

V gene TRBV6-1 combines with J gene TRBJ2-2, with 11 bases fitting TRBD2. The CDR3 runs to 18 residues. Germline V lookup: CDR1 MNHNS, CDR2 SASEGT. V gave up 4 bases and J gave up 1 base; unmatched junction bases: 8. The CDR3 DNA sequence: TGTGCCAGCAGTGCCCTCGTAGCGGGGGGGCAGAACACCGGGGAGCTGTTTTTT. It specifies CASSALVAGGQNTGELFF.

This rearrangement joins TRBV2 to TRBJ1-2; D gene uncertain. Germline V gene sequence: CDR1 SNHLY, CDR2 FYNNEI. This CDR3 is 14 amino acids long. V gave up 5 bases and J gave up 6 bases, with 16 bases separating them. This chain's CDR3 is CASSNRGRRDGYTF. In nucleotides, the CDR3 is TGTGCCAGCAGTAATCGCGGTAGACGAGATGGCTACACCTTC.

This clone was detected once. V gene TRBV19 combines with J gene TRBJ1-5, with TRBD1 matching 7 bases. Losses at the gene ends were 4 bases for V and 2 bases for J; bases not matched to a gene: 8. Germline CDR1 LNHDA, CDR2 SQIVND (reference sequence). The CDR3 is made up of 16 amino acids. CDR3: CASSTRQGRGNQPQHF. The CDR3, as DNA: TGTGCCAGTAGTACCCGACAGGGACGGGGCAATCAGCCCCAGCATTTT.

The chain combines TRBV5-1 with TRBJ2-7, with a tentative D call TRBD1 (5 bases). The CDR3 runs to 12 residues. V lost 2 bases, J lost 3 bases, and 6 bases lay in between. Germline values: CDR1 SGHRS, CDR2 YFSETQ. CDR3 coding DNA: TGCGCCAGCAGCTTCGACAGCTACGAGCAGTACTTC. This translates into CASSFDSYEQYF.

This chain connects TRBV6-1 to TRBJ1-2, with D hard to call. The CDR3 is 14 residues long. The V end lost 3 bases, the J end lost 4 bases, and 12 bases lay between the germline ends. Germline V gene lookup returns CDR1 MNHNS and CDR2 SASEGT. The CDR3 DNA sequence: TGTGCCAGCAGTGAGTGGAGGAAGTCCTATGGCTACACCTTC. Its protein product is CASSEWRKSYGYTF.

The J gene is TRBJ1-2, the V gene TRBV12-3 or TRBV12-4, with 7 positions matching TRBD1. The CDR3 has 13 residues. V trimming: 3 bases; J trimming: 8 bases; junction bases outside the gene matches: 6. CDR3 loop: CASSFTGVGGYTF. CDR3 bases: TGTGCCAGCAGTTTTACAGGGGTTGGGGGCTACACCTTC.

This clone was observed a handful of times. V and J are TRBV5-1 and TRBJ2-7; TRBD1 matches 9 bases. The CDR3 runs to 15 residues. Germline V gene sequence: CDR1 SGHRS, CDR2 YFSETQ. J was trimmed by 4 bases and V by 0 bases; bases with no gene match: 5. This chain's CDR3 is CASSLGGTGQYEQYF. CDR3 bases: TGCGCCAGCAGCTTGGGGGGGACAGGGCAATACGAGCAGTACTTC.

The gene calls are TRBV12-3 or TRBV12-4 and TRBJ2-5; no reliable D call. Trimming took 3 bases from V and 5 from J, leaving 10 bases between them. The CDR3 runs 13 residues. The CDR3 region is CASSFAQQETQYF. The CDR3 DNA follows: TGTGCCAGCAGTTTCGCTCAACAGGAGACCCAGTACTTC.

The chain is built from TRBV5-4 and TRBJ1-2; 7 bases fit TRBD1. V dropped 1 base and J dropped 4; count of bases not matched to a gene: 1. Germline V gives CDR1 SGHNT, CDR2 YYREEE (reference sequence). CDR3 size: 13 residues. The CDR3 reads CASSLRQGYGYTF. In DNA form, the CDR3 reads TGTGCCAGCAGCTTGCGACAGGGCTATGGCTACACCTTC.

The rearrangement joins TRBV5-6 to TRBJ1-2, with 11 bases lining up with TRBD1. Germline trimming cut 1 base from V and 7 bases from J; bases unmatched to any gene: 3. The germline V gene encodes CDR1 SGHDT and CDR2 YYEEEE. This CDR3 has 14 amino acids. The CDR3 here is CASSLWGTGGGYTF. The CDR3 coding sequence is TGTGCCAGCAGCTTGTGGGGGACAGGGGGTGGCTACACCTTC.

The chain is built from TRBV9 and TRBJ1-6, with a possible D match to TRBD1 (6 bases). Germline CDR1 reads SGDLS; CDR2 reads YYNGEE. With 3 bases removed from V and 6 bases from J, the gap between germline ends came to 16 bases. CDR3 length equals 16 residues. DNA for the CDR3: TGTGCCAGCAGCGAAAGGACAGTCAATACTAATTCACCCCTCCACTTT. This gives the protein CASSERTVNTNSPLHF.

This sequence joins TRBV7-9 and TRBJ1-2; TRBD1 aligns across 10 bases. V dropped 7 bases and J dropped 4; count of bases not matched to a gene: 9. This CDR3 has 15 amino acids. Germline values: CDR1 SEHNR, CDR2 FQNEAQ (reference sequence). For the CDR3, the DNA is TGTGCCAGCACCCCATCCCGGACAGGGGGCTATGGCTACACCTTC. Translation: CASTPSRTGGYGYTF.

The rearrangement uses TRBV3-1 (or the pseudogene TRBV3-2) and TRBJ1-1; the D gene is possibly TRBD1 (5 bases). Trimming took off 8 bases at V and 0 bases at J, with 13 bases between the two ends. This CDR3 spans 14 amino acids. CDR1 and CDR2 (germline): LGHDT, YNNKEL (reference sequence). CDR3 coding DNA: TGTGCCAGCGCCGGGGGGGGATTGAACACTGAAGCTTTCTTT. The encoded protein is CASAGGGLNTEAFF.

The rearrangement uses TRBV7-2 and TRBJ2-7; D remains unclear. Trimming cost V 7 bases and J 4 bases, with 11 bases left between them. CDR3 length: 12 amino acids. Germline V gives CDR1 SGHTA, CDR2 FQGNSA. The CDR3 protein is CASTPNSYEQYF. The CDR3 nucleotides are TGTGCCAGCACCCCCAACAGTTACGAGCAGTACTTC.

The chain couples TRBV6-2 or TRBV6-3 to TRBJ1-2; D perhaps matches TRBD1 (6 bases). Trimming cost V 5 bases and J 8 bases, with 18 bases left between them. Germline-derived CDR1 and CDR2 are MNHEY and SVGEGT. The CDR3 loop spans 14 amino acids. This CDR3 reads CASSPRGATWGYTF. CDR3 DNA: TGTGCCAGCAGTCCCCGGGGGGCAACCTGGGGCTACACCTTC.